This is a list of T cell receptor beta chains from one sample in a study of blood T cells in healthy people across ages. TCRdb processed the 5' RACE reads anew with MiXCR; each CDR3 protein has one entry. Of 700,000 to 950,000 distinct CDR3 sequences detected, over 45% appear once; the ten largest clones hold about 20%. Sequenced material: blood. Receptors were obtained from a man aged 30 to 39 in good health. The CDR3 runs from the conserved cysteine through the conserved F or W. D genes are given only for firm matches. Clone size is stated in some rows and not others, as once, few, many or a class when expanded.

CDR3,DNA,size,J,D,V
CASSRRQIGIQYF,TGTGCCAGCAGCAGGCGTCAAATCGGCATTCAGTACTTC,-,TRBJ2-4,-,TRBV6-5
CSASGRDHEQYF,TGCAGTGCTAGTGGCAGGGACCACGAGCAGTACTTC,few,TRBJ2-7,-,TRBV20-1
CSARVGRQETQYF,TGCAGTGCTAGAGTGGGGCGGCAAGAGACCCAGTACTTC,-,TRBJ2-5,-,TRBV20-1
CASSPEGVSDTQYF,TGTGCCAGCAGCCCAGAGGGGGTCTCCGATACGCAGTATTTT,few,TRBJ2-3,-,TRBV7-2
CSARGGSSYNSPLHF,TGCAGTGCCAGGGGCGGCAGCTCCTATAATTCACCCCTCCACTTT,many,TRBJ1-6,-,TRBV20-1
CASRRDGANYGYTF,TGTGCCAGCAGACGGGACGGCGCTAACTATGGCTACACCTTC,few,TRBJ1-2,-,TRBV25-1
CASSHLGGPQETQYF,TGTGCCAGCTCCCATCTGGGGGGTCCTCAAGAGACCCAGTACTTC,few,TRBJ2-5,-,TRBV6-1
CASSPGTGTQYF,TGTGCCAGCAGCCCGGGGACAGGGACCCAGTACTTC,few,TRBJ2-5,TRBD1,TRBV7-9
CASSQDGLAATYEQYF,TGTGCCAGCAGCCAAGACGGACTAGCGGCTACCTACGAGCAGTACTTC,once,TRBJ2-7,TRBD2,TRBV4-2
CASSPSSSQVPNYEQYF,TGTGCCAGCAGTCCATCATCCAGCCAAGTCCCTAACTACGAGCAGTACTTC,many,TRBJ2-7,-,TRBV25-1
CASSQPTIQETQYF,TGCGCCAGCAGCCAACCGACTATCCAAGAGACCCAGTACTTC,-,TRBJ2-5,-,TRBV4-1
CASSLTASSGANVLTF,TGTGCCAGCAGTTTAACGGCCAGCTCTGGGGCCAACGTCCTGACTTTC,-,TRBJ2-6,-,TRBV27
CASSASRGYSSYEQYF,TGTGCCAGCAGTGCCTCGAGGGGGTATAGCTCCTACGAGCAGTACTTC,few,TRBJ2-7,-,TRBV6-5
CASSPRQGSLTGYTF,TGTGCCAGCAGCCCCCGACAGGGGTCCTTGACGGGCTACACCTTC,many,TRBJ1-2,TRBD1,TRBV11-1
CAGGTDLNTEAFF,TGTGCCGGCGGGACAGACCTAAACACTGAAGCTTTCTTT,-,TRBJ1-1,TRBD1,TRBV6-1
CASSDRDTSYEQYF,TGTGCCAGCAGCGACCGGGACACTTCCTACGAGCAGTACTTC,few,TRBJ2-7,-,TRBV5-6
CASRPEGTPYGYTF,TGTGCCAGCAGGCCCGAAGGCACCCCCTATGGCTACACCTTC,-,TRBJ1-2,-,TRBV7-2
CASSQESPASGMTYEQYF,TGCGCCAGCAGCCAAGAGAGTCCGGCTAGCGGGATGACGTACGAGCAGTACTTC,-,TRBJ2-7,TRBD2,TRBV4-3
CASSQAQGSYNYGYTF,TGTGCCAGCAGCCAAGCACAGGGGAGCTATAACTATGGCTACACCTTC,-,TRBJ1-2,TRBD1,TRBV4-2
CASRLQGADHEAFF,TGTGCCAGCAGGCTACAGGGGGCGGACCATGAGGCTTTCTTT,once,TRBJ1-1,TRBD1,TRBV27
CASSVLAGGSYEQYF,TGTGCCAGCAGCGTTCTAGCGGGGGGGTCCTACGAGCAGTACTTC,-,TRBJ2-7,TRBD2,TRBV7-2
CSALSRGASYEQYF,TGCAGTGCTTTGTCTCGGGGGGCGAGTTACGAGCAGTACTTC,-,TRBJ2-7,-,TRBV20-1
CASSLGLVLVEQYF,TGTGCCAGCAGTTTGGGACTAGTTCTCGTCGAGCAGTACTTC,-,TRBJ2-7,TRBD2,TRBV12-3/TRBV12-4
CSATPVTGTRPETQYF,TGCAGTGCTACGCCGGTCACCGGGACTAGACCCGAGACCCAGTACTTC,few,TRBJ2-5,TRBD2,TRBV20-1
CASSLSRSYNEQFF,TGTGCCAGCAGTTTGTCTAGATCCTACAATGAGCAGTTCTTC,few,TRBJ2-1,-,TRBV6-2/TRBV6-3
CASSPGVVIQYF,TGTGCCAGCAGTCCGGGGGTAGTCATTCAGTACTTC,once,TRBJ2-4,-,TRBV12-3/TRBV12-4
CSARPAGLSSYEQYF,TGCAGTGCCAGACCCGCGGGGCTGAGCTCCTACGAGCAGTACTTC,-,TRBJ2-7,-,TRBV20-1
CSALSRAQNTEAFF,TGCAGCGCCCTTTCCCGGGCCCAGAACACTGAAGCTTTCTTT,-,TRBJ1-1,-,TRBV29-1
CASSPGFSNEQFF,TGTGCCAGCAGCCCAGGGTTCTCGAATGAGCAGTTCTTC,-,TRBJ2-1,-,TRBV7-2
CASSLRLAGGEEQFF,TGTGCCAGCAGCCTGCGACTAGCGGGAGGAGAAGAGCAGTTCTTC,-,TRBJ2-1,TRBD2,TRBV5-4
CASSPARVTWERYF,TGTGCCAGCAGTCCAGCGCGGGTTACTTGGGAGCGGTACTTC,-,TRBJ2-5,-,TRBV12-3/TRBV12-4
CASSPTRENEQYF,TGTGCCAGCAGCCCAACTAGAGAGAACGAGCAGTACTTC,-,TRBJ2-7,-,TRBV7-2